A selection of T cell receptor beta chains follows, all from one sample in a study of blood T cell repertoires in COVID-19. Assay used: immunoSEQ multiplex PCR; TCRdb lists only in-frame clones, some missing. The table lists hundreds of thousands of clones, around 89% of them singletons. The specimen sequenced was PBMCs or T cells enriched from blood (not recorded which). The receptors originated from a man aged 35-49 years who had recovered from COVID-19. CDR3s include the opening cysteine and the closing phenylalanine or tryptophan. The D gene is left open where the match is weak. Some rows have no size entry. The others give once, few or many, or a class for an expanded clone.

>TRBV7-9|TRBJ1-5|TRBD1|once
CASSSDRGQGQPQHF
TGTGCCAGCAGCTCGGACAGGGGGCAGGGTCAGCCCCAGCATTTT
>TRBV6-5|TRBJ2-7|TRBD2|NA
CASSLTRTSGYEQYF
TGTGCCAGCAGTTTAACTCGGACTAGCGGGTACGAGCAGTACTTC
>TRBV3-1/TRBV3-2|TRBJ1-6|TRBD1|NA
CASRTGESPLHF
TGTGCCAGCAGAACAGGGGAATCACCCCTCCACTTT
>TRBV19|TRBJ2-3|NA|NA
CASSIDRTRGRATDTQYF
TGTGCCAGTAGTATAGATAGGACCAGGGGTAGGGCCACAGATACGCAGTATTTT
>TRBV6-2/TRBV6-3|TRBJ2-7|TRBD2|NA
CASSYHGLARYEQYF
TGTGCCAGCAGTTATCACGGACTAGCGCGCTACGAGCAGTACTTC
>TRBV27|TRBJ2-1|TRBD2|NA
CASSSGLAGLIEQFF
TGTGCCAGCAGTTCTGGACTAGCGGGGCTAATTGAGCAGTTCTTC
>TRBV7-8|TRBJ1-5|TRBD1|few
CASSLMTGENQPQHF
TGTGCCAGCAGCTTAATGACAGGGGAGAATCAGCCCCAGCATTTT
>TRBV3-1/TRBV3-2|TRBJ1-5|TRBD1|NA
CASSFGQGSNQPQHF
TGTGCCAGCAGTTTCGGACAGGGTAGCAATCAGCCCCAGCATTTT
>TRBV5-6|TRBJ2-1|NA|NA
CASSGGLNNEQFF
TGTGCCAGCAGCGGGGGACTTAACAATGAGCAGTTCTTC
>TRBV7-9|TRBJ2-2|TRBD1|NA
CASSLAFGQGAGELFF
TGTGCCAGCAGCTTGGCGTTCGGACAGGGGGCAGGGGAGCTGTTTTTT
>TRBV24-1|TRBJ2-3|TRBD2|NA
CATSTLAGGGTDTQYF
TGTGCCACCAGTACACTAGCGGGAGGAGGCACAGATACGCAGTATTTT
>TRBV6-2/TRBV6-3|TRBJ1-1|NA|NA
CASSWDFTEAFF
TGTGCCAGCAGTTGGGACTTCACTGAAGCTTTCTTT
>TRBV11-3|TRBJ2-7|NA|few
CASSSGDRYEQYF
TGTGCCAGCAGCTCCGGAGACAGATACGAGCAGTACTTC
>TRBV6-5|TRBJ1-6|TRBD1|NA
CASSSPYRGRNSPLHF
TGTGCCAGCAGTTCCCCGTACAGGGGGCGGAATTCACCCCTCCACTTT
>TRBV5-6|TRBJ2-5|TRBD2|NA
CASSREPLAGHLETQYF
TGTGCCAGCAGTCGCGAGCCACTAGCGGGACACCTAGAGACCCAGTACTTC
>TRBV18|TRBJ1-4|TRBD1|NA
CASSPDRGRLANEKLFF
TGTGCCAGCTCACCTGACAGGGGCAGGTTAGCTAATGAAAAACTGTTTTTT
>TRBV4-1|TRBJ2-7|NA|NA
CASSRGGAPDEQYF
TGCGCCAGCAGCCGTGGGGGGGCTCCGGACGAGCAGTACTTC
>TRBV11-2|TRBJ2-1|NA|NA
CASSPTTYNEQFF
TGTGCCAGCAGCCCCACAACGTACAATGAGCAGTTCTTC
>TRBV4-2|TRBJ1-2|TRBD1|NA
CASSPRDSYYGYTF
TGTGCCAGCAGCCCCCGGGACAGCTACTATGGCTACACCTTC
>TRBV28|TRBJ1-5|NA|few
CASSLGRVSQPQHF
TGTGCCAGCAGTTTAGGGAGGGTAAGTCAGCCCCAGCATTTT
>TRBV7-9|TRBJ1-2|TRBD1|NA
CASSLPQGMNYGYTF
TGTGCCAGCAGCTTACCACAGGGGATGAACTATGGCTACACCTTC
>TRBV11-2|TRBJ2-2|NA|NA
CASSFAVDGRLTGELFF
TGTGCCAGCAGCTTTGCGGTCGACGGCAGACTGACCGGGGAGCTGTTTTTT
>TRBV20-1|TRBJ2-2|NA|NA
CSASRTGRPNYNTGELFF
TGCAGTGCTAGTAGAACAGGGCGACCCAACTATAACACCGGGGAGCTGTTTTTT
>TRBV16|TRBJ1-5|NA|NA
CASSQSRVDQPQHF
TGTGCCAGCAGCCAGAGTCGGGTAGATCAGCCCCAGCATTTT